One and the same sample provided the 16 T cell receptor beta chains below, sequenced in a study of blood T cells in healthy people across ages. Primers used in a second PCR of about 6 to 11 cycles were a sample-barcoded 5' primer and a J-beta primer mix. TCRdb independently ran MiXCR on the 5' RACE reads; one entry per CDR3 protein. The table records roughly 900,000 distinct CDR3 sequences, around 49% of them present only once. The sample comprised blood. These receptors were taken from a man aged 25-40 years in good health.

This chain uses TRBV25-1 with TRBJ1-4; unclear D gene. The CDR3 extends over 13 amino acids. CDR1 is MGHDK, CDR2 SYGVNS, per germline. The V end lost 8 bases, the J end lost 8 bases, and 15 bases lay between the germline ends. The DNA for the CDR3 is TGTGCCAGCGCTAGCGGTGTGGTGGAAAAACTGTTTTTT. The encoded protein is CASASGVVEKLFF.

This chain links TRBV10-3 with TRBJ2-1; TRBD1 might be the D (5 bases). Trimming took 11 bases from V and 6 from J, leaving 11 bases between them. The CDR3 sequence is 11 residues long. Germline CDR1 and CDR2: ENHRY and SYGVKD. Here the CDR3 reads CAPGSPNEQFF. The CDR3 nucleotides are TGTGCCCCAGGGTCCCCCAATGAGCAGTTCTTC.

This clonotype was found many times. This sequence joins TRBV4-3 and TRBJ1-5, with 7 bases identical to TRBD1. CDR1 LGHNA and CDR2 YSLEER come from the germline V gene. The CDR3 consists of 15 residues. Trimming at V came to 0 bases and at J to 7 bases, leaving 6 bases not matched to a gene. The CDR3 region is CASSQDPGGGQPQHF. CDR3 in DNA: TGCGCCAGCAGCCAAGATCCAGGGGGTGGACAGCCCCAGCATTTT.

The sample holds one count of this clonotype. The chain couples TRBV28 to TRBJ2-5; weak D call: TRBD2 (6 bases). TRBJ2-7 explains the end of the DNA better; the J call may be wrong. The CDR3 runs to 15 residues. Germline values: CDR1 MDHEN, CDR2 SYDVKM. CDR3 DNA: TGTGCCAGCAGTTTATCGGGACTGTCACCCGACGAGCAGTACTTC. Its protein is CASSLSGLSPDEQYF.

This clonotype was seen only once. J is TRBJ2-1 and V is TRBV12-3 or TRBV12-4, with 7 nucleotides matching TRBD1. After removal of 2 bases from V and 13 bases from J, the junction contained 14 bases not matched to a gene. The CDR3 spans 15 residues. The CDR3 DNA reads as TGTGCCAGCAGTTTATCACAGGGGATAGGGAAGACCCAGTTCTTC. This encodes CASSLSQGIGKTQFF.

The gene calls are TRBV5-1 and TRBJ2-3; 11 bases match TRBD2. J was trimmed by 11 bases and V by 1 base; bases with no gene match: 15. The CDR3 has 17 residues. Germline V gene data show CDR1 as SGHRS and CDR2 as YFSETQ. This chain's CDR3 is CASSLSPLAGGYNEQYF. The CDR3 nucleotides are TGCGCCAGCAGCTTGTCACCTCTAGCGGGGGGTTACAATGAGCAGTATTTT.

This chain joins TRBV7-8 and TRBJ1-1, with D perhaps TRBD1 (6 bases). The V gene lost 4 bases and the J gene lost 8 bases, with 14 bases spanning the gap. CDR1 and CDR2 (germline): SGHVS, FQNEAQ. There are 13 residues in the CDR3. CDR3 protein: CASSSGGAGEAFF. The CDR3 nucleotides read TGTGCCAGCAGCTCCGGGGGGGCTGGGGAAGCTTTCTTT.

The chain joins TRBV12-3 or TRBV12-4 to TRBJ2-3; TRBD2 matches 12 bases. The CDR3 sequence is 16 residues long. J gave up 4 bases and V 5 bases, and 7 bases lay outside the gene matches. The chain's CDR3 is CASSPQGLAGADTQYF. CDR3 nucleotides: TGTGCCAGCAGTCCGCAGGGACTAGCGGGCGCAGATACGCAGTATTTT.

The gene calls are TRBV6-5 and TRBJ1-5; D unclear. Trimming left V 6 bases short and J 0 bases short, with 21 bases between. There are 18 residues in the CDR3. The germline CDR1 and CDR2 sequences are MNHEY and SVGAGI. The CDR3 DNA follows: TGTGCCAGCAGAACTACGAGAGGGCCCGGCTATAGCAATCAGCCCCAGCATTTT. This gives the protein CASRTTRGPGYSNQPQHF.

The chain carries TRBV5-4 and TRBJ2-4; maybe TRBD2 (5 bases). Judging by the DNA end, TRBJ2-7 fits better; the J call may be wrong. The CDR3 covers 16 residues. CDR1 SGHNT and CDR2 YYREEE come from the germline V gene (reference sequence). The CDR3 sequence is CASSSPATGMTYEQYF. In DNA, the CDR3 is TGTGCCAGCAGCTCCCCAGCGACGGGAATGACCTACGAGCAGTACTTC.

This clonotype was found a few times. The genes are TRBV6-5 and TRBJ2-2; the D gene is possibly TRBD1 (6 bases). V was trimmed by 5 bases and J by 3 bases, leaving 10 bases between them. Germline V gene data show CDR1 as MNHEY and CDR2 as SVGAGI. The CDR3 spans 14 residues. The CDR3 loop is CASSLRGYTGELFF. The CDR3 region has the DNA TGTGCCAGCAGTCTCAGGGGTTACACCGGGGAGCTGTTTTTT.

This clonotype appeared many times. The chain combines TRBV3-1 with TRBJ2-7; D remains unclear. V was pared by 1 base and J by 6 bases, with 10 bases between. The length of the CDR3 is 13 residues. Germline V gene lookup returns CDR1 LGHDT and CDR2 YNNKEL (reference sequence). The CDR3 loop is CASSQGRNVEQYF. The CDR3 DNA reads TGTGCCAGCAGCCAAGGTCGGAACGTCGAGCAGTACTTC.

CDR3 region: CASSVGTARSTDTQYF. CDR3 sequence (DNA): TGTGCCAGCAGCGTAGGGACCGCAAGATCCACAGATACGCAGTATTTT. This chain connects TRBV9 to TRBJ2-3; D gene unclear. The CDR3 runs to 16 residues. The ends were cut back, 0 bases at V and 2 bases at J, with 13 bases in the middle. Germline V lookup: CDR1 SGDLS, CDR2 YYNGEE.

The chain uses TRBV27 and TRBJ2-3; the match to TRBD1 covers 8 bases. Germline V gives CDR1 MNHEY, CDR2 SMNVEV (reference sequence). V shed 7 bases, J shed 4 bases, and the junction held 7 bases outside the gene matches. The CDR3 sequence is 14 residues long. This chain's CDR3 is CASTADRDADTQYF. Here the CDR3 DNA reads TGTGCCAGCACGGCGGACAGGGACGCAGATACGCAGTATTTT.

Many counts were recorded for this clonotype. The genes are TRBV6-2 or TRBV6-3 and TRBJ1-1, with 8 positions matching TRBD1. This CDR3 has 14 residues. J was trimmed by 9 bases and V by 6 bases; bases with no gene match: 12. CDR1 is MNHEY, CDR2 SVGEGT, per germline. DNA of the CDR3: TGTGCCAGCAGACTTCCTCAAGGGACAGGCAAAGCTTTCTTT. This sequence encodes CASRLPQGTGKAFF.

J is TRBJ1-3 and V is TRBV5-1, with D maybe TRBD1 (6 bases). Germline CDR1 is SGHRS and CDR2 is YFSETQ. V lost 5 bases and J lost 2, with 11 bases in between. This CDR3 region has 14 residues. The CDR3 here is CASRPQGPGNTIYF. DNA for the CDR3: TGCGCCAGCAGACCACAGGGACCTGGAAACACCATATATTTT.